These 21 T cell receptor beta chains came from one sample sequenced in a study of cytomegalovirus exposure and HLA in healthy donors. Measured with immunoSEQ multiplex PCR; TCRdb has only the in-frame clones, and not every one. Among some 270,000 clones listed, around 86% were seen once. Sample: PBMCs. Receptors originate from a woman aged 18-29 years in good health and CMV-seronegative.

The chain joins TRBV6-5 to TRBJ1-1; unclear D gene. The germline CDR1 and CDR2 sequences are MNHEY and SVGAGI. Trimming left V 6 bases short and J 11 bases short, with 16 bases between. This CDR3 is built from 12 residues. CDR3 in DNA: TGTGCCAGCAGGAAAATGTTGGAGAAGGCTTTCTTT. This gives the protein CASRKMLEKAFF.

This rearrangement joins TRBV5-6 to TRBJ2-4; TRBD1 aligns across 12 bases. Germline V CDR1 and CDR2: SGHDT, YYEEEE. This CDR3 region has 14 residues. The V gene end was trimmed by 4 bases and the J gene end by 9 bases; junction bases not matched to a gene: 5. CDR3 DNA sequence: TGTGCCAGCAGCCGGGGACAGGGGGCCGGCATTCAGTACTTC. Protein: CASSRGQGAGIQYF.

This chain links TRBV5-1 with TRBJ2-1; 9 positions match TRBD2. This CDR3 has 14 amino acids. CDR1 and CDR2 from the germline V gene are SGHRS and YFSETQ. Losses at the gene ends were 5 bases for V and 5 bases for J; bases not matched to a gene: 5. Here the CDR3 reads CASRRTSENNEQFF. The CDR3 DNA sequence: TGCGCCAGCAGGCGGACTAGCGAAAACAATGAGCAGTTCTTC.

The V and J genes are TRBV2 and TRBJ1-1; 7 bases match TRBD1. The CDR3 is 12 residues long. The V segment lost 10 bases and the J segment 8 bases; nucleotides outside the gene matches: 10. Germline values: CDR1 SNHLY, CDR2 FYNNEI. CDR3 residues: CATTAGGREAFF. The CDR3 nucleotides read TGTGCCACTACAGCAGGGGGACGGGAAGCTTTCTTT. The whole variable domain, remainder taken from reference TRBV2 and TRBJ1-1, is EPEVTQTPSHQVTQMGQEVILRCVPISNHLYFYWYRQILGQKVEFLVSFYNNEISEKSEIFDDQFSVERPDGSNFTLKIRSTKLEDSAMYFCATTAGGREAFFGQGTRLTVV.

The chain uses TRBV12-5 and TRBJ2-2; TRBD2 agrees at 9 bases. Germline CDR1 and CDR2: LGHNT and FRNRAP. The CDR3 consists of 14 residues. V dropped 4 bases and J dropped 10; count of bases not matched to a gene: 7. The CDR3 DNA sequence: TGTGCTAGTGGTTGGGCTAGCGGGAATTTGGAGCTGTTTTTT. It yields the protein CASGWASGNLELFF.

V and J are TRBV6-5 and TRBJ2-7; TRBD1 might be the D (5 bases). The V gene lost 4 bases and the J gene lost 0 bases, with 7 bases spanning the gap. This CDR3 contains 13 residues. Germline V gene lookup returns CDR1 MNHEY and CDR2 SVGAGI. The CDR3 DNA sequence: TGTGCCAGCAGTTCAGGGAACTCCTACGAGCAGTACTTC. As protein: CASSSGNSYEQYF.

This clone was detected once. The chain combines TRBV7-3 with TRBJ1-4; the D gene is possibly TRBD1 (6 bases). Trimming removed 6 bases from V and 7 bases from J, with 12 bases in between. The CDR3 covers 13 residues. Germline CDR1 and CDR2: SGHTA and FQGTGA. CDR3 amino acids: CASSPTGSEKLFF. DNA for the CDR3: TGTGCCAGCAGTCCCACAGGGTCTGAAAAACTGTTTTTT.

V gene TRBV1 combines with J gene TRBJ2-2; TRBD1, the D gene given by the table, was not confirmed from the DNA. TRBV1 is a pseudogene locus. There are 19 residues in the CDR3. CDR3 coding DNA: TGCACCAGCAGCCACGGGGACAGGACAATAGACGCGAACACCGGGGAGCTGTTTTTT. Translating it yields CTSSHGDRTIDANTGELFF.

The chain has TRBV5-4 and TRBJ1-2; TRBD1 might be the D (6 bases). This CDR3 region has 14 residues. V gave up 1 base and J gave up 4 bases, with 11 bases separating them. Germline V CDR1 and CDR2: SGHNT, YYREEE (reference sequence). The CDR3: CASSLQGGLYGYTF. The CDR3 DNA follows: TGTGCCAGCAGCTTGCAAGGGGGTCTCTATGGCTACACCTTC.

This clone was seen a single time. The junction departs from germline at one end; a sequencing error may be responsible. The rearrangement links TRBV7-7 to TRBJ2-7, with D maybe TRBD2 (5 bases). There are 14 residues in the CDR3. Germline values: CDR1 SSHAT, CDR2 FNYEAQ (reference sequence). The CDR3 loop is CASSLGRGSYEQYF. The CDR3 region has the DNA TGTGCTAGCAGCTTAGGTCGGGGATCCTACGAGCAGTACTTC.

The chain carries TRBV25-1 and TRBJ2-3; 10 bases agree with TRBD2. V dropped 2 bases and J dropped 5; count of bases not matched to a gene: 7. The germline V gene has CDR1 MGHDK and CDR2 SYGVNS. The CDR3 length is 16 residues. The CDR3 DNA follows: TGTGCCAGCAGTGAACTTAAAGCGGGAGGGGTAGATACGCAGTATTTT. Its protein product is CASSELKAGGVDTQYF.

The rearrangement links TRBV6-4 to TRBJ2-7, with TRBD2 identical over 9 bases. The CDR3 runs to 16 residues. With 5 bases clipped from V and 4 bases from J, the junction kept 12 bases outside the gene matches. CDR1 is MRHNA, CDR2 SNTAGT, per germline. The CDR3 DNA reads as TGTGCCAGCAGTTTGGAGGCGGGGGGGCCCGGATACGAGCAGTACTTC. Translated, it gives CASSLEAGGPGYEQYF.

There are a few counts of this clone. The chain joins TRBV5-1 to TRBJ2-5, with D possibly being TRBD2 (6 bases). The CDR3 has 15 residues. From germline, CDR1 is SGHRS and CDR2 YFSETQ. V was pared by 4 bases and J by 1 base, with 14 bases between. The DNA of the CDR3 is TGCGCCAGCAGCGATACTACTAGCAGCCAAGAGACCCAGTACTTC. Its translation is CASSDTTSSQETQYF. The complete variable domain, with remaining parts taken from reference TRBV5-1 and TRBJ2-5, reads KAGVTQTPRYLIKTRGQQVTLSCSPISGHRSVSWYQQTPGQGLQFLFEYFSETQRNKGNFPGRFSGRQFSNSRSEMNVSTLELGDSALYLCASSDTTSSQETQYFGPGTRLLVL.

The J gene is TRBJ2-7, the V gene TRBV11-3; the D gene is possibly TRBD2 (5 bases). This CDR3 is built from 12 residues. From germline, CDR1 is SGHNT and CDR2 YENEEA. V lost 5 bases to trimming and J lost 4 bases, with 9 bases between them. The CDR3: CASSLRGYEQYF. For the CDR3, the DNA is TGTGCCAGCAGCCTCCGAGGGTACGAGCAGTACTTC.

The gene calls are TRBV27 and TRBJ1-2; the D gene is possibly TRBD1 (6 bases). The CDR3 sequence is 15 residues long. CDR1 MNHEY and CDR2 SMNVEV come from the germline V gene (reference sequence). V lost 3 bases to trimming and J lost 5 bases, with 16 bases between them. The CDR3 DNA follows: TGTGCCAGCAGTTTTGGGCAGGGGAGAATGTATGGCTACACCTTC. Residues: CASSFGQGRMYGYTF.

The rearrangement links TRBV2 to TRBJ1-2, with D possibly being TRBD1 (6 bases). The CDR3 is made up of 13 amino acids. Germline V lookup: CDR1 SNHLY, CDR2 FYNNEI. The V and J ends lost 6 bases and 4 bases respectively, with 12 bases between them. CDR3 DNA sequence: TGTGCCAGCAGCCAGGGGTTTGGCTATGGCTACACCTTC. Protein sequence: CASSQGFGYGYTF.

The chain couples TRBV13 to TRBJ2-3, with TRBD2 identical over 14 bases. The germline V gene has CDR1 PRHDT and CDR2 FYEKMQ (reference sequence). The V gene end was trimmed by 1 base and the J gene end by 7 bases; junction bases not matched to a gene: 4. The CDR3 covers 16 residues. CDR3 region: CASSLATSGGANTQYF. The CDR3 DNA sequence: TGTGCCAGCAGCTTAGCGACTAGCGGGGGGGCGAATACGCAGTATTTT.

This clone was seen just once. The chain uses TRBV6-1 and TRBJ1-2; TRBD1 aligns across 12 bases. The CDR3 contains 15 residues. Per the germline V gene, CDR1 is MNHNS and CDR2 is SASEGT. Trimming cost V 7 bases and J 8 bases; bases outside gene matches: 11. CDR3 amino acids: CASTIAGQGARGYTF. The CDR3 DNA reads as TGTGCCAGCACCATAGCGGGACAGGGGGCGCGAGGCTACACCTTC.

V and J are TRBV19 and TRBJ1-1, with 7 bases aligning to TRBD1. V shed 11 bases and J 1 base; nucleotides not matched to a gene: 10. Germline CDR1 is LNHDA and CDR2 is SQIVND (reference sequence). The CDR3 contains 14 residues. CDR3 sequence: CAVSGTVTNTEAFF. The CDR3 DNA reads TGTGCCGTCTCCGGGACAGTTACGAACACTGAAGCTTTCTTT.

The chain is built from TRBV7-6 and TRBJ2-1, with TRBD1 matching over 9 bases. The germline V gene has CDR1 SGHVS and CDR2 FNYEAQ. The CDR3 loop spans 14 amino acids. The V gene end was trimmed by 4 bases and the J gene end by 10 bases; junction bases not matched to a gene: 8. CDR3 loop: CASSSLTGGGEQFF. The CDR3 DNA sequence: TGTGCCAGCAGCTCCTTGACAGGGGGAGGGGAGCAGTTCTTC. Complete variable domain (other parts from reference TRBV7-6 and TRBJ2-1): GAGVSQSPRYKVTKRGQDVALRCDPISGHVSLYWYRQALGQGPEFLTYFNYEAQQDKSGLPNDRFSAERPEGSISTLTIQRTEQRDSAMYRCASSSLTGGGEQFFGPGTRLTVL.

The chain joins TRBV4-1 to TRBJ2-3; D remains unclear. The ends were cut back, 2 bases at V and 4 bases at J, with 13 bases in the middle. The CDR3 has 15 amino acids. Germline V gene sequence: CDR1 MGHRA, CDR2 YSYEKL. Written as DNA, the CDR3 is TGCGCCAGCAGCCAAAACTGGCAGAGCGCAGATACGCAGTATTTT. As protein: CASSQNWQSADTQYF.